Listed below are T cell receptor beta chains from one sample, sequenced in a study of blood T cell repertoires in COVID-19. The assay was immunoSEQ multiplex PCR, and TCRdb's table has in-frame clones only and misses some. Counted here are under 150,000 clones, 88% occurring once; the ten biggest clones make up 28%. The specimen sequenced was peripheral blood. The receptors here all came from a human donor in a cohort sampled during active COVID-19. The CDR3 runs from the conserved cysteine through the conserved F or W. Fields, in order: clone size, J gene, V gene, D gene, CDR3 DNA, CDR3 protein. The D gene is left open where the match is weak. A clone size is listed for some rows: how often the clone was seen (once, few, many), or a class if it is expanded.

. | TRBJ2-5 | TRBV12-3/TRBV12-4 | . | TGTGCCAGCAGTTATACAGGGGAGACCCAGTACTTC | CASSYTGETQYF
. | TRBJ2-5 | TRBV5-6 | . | TGTGCCAGCAGCTTCAGGCAGGCCCACCAAGAGACCCAGTACTTC | CASSFRQAHQETQYF
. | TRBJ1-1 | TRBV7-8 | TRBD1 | TGTGCCAGCAGCTTAGGACAGGGCACTGAAGCTTTCTTT | CASSLGQGTEAFF
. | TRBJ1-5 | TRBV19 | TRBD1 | TGTGCCAGTAGGGACAGGGAGGTTAGCAATCAGCCCCAGCATTTT | CASRDREVSNQPQHF
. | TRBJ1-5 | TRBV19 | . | TGTGCCAGTAGTATAACCATCTATAGCAATCAGCCCCAGCATTTT | CASSITIYSNQPQHF
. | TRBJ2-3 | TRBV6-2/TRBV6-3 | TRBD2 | TGTGCCAGCAGTGGCGGGGGGGGCCCAGATACGCAGTATTTT | CASSGGGGPDTQYF
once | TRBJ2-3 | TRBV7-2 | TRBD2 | TGTGCCAGCAGCCCCATAGCGGGGGGATACACAGATACGCAGTATTTT | CASSPIAGGYTDTQYF
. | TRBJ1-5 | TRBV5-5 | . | TGTGCCAGCAGCTGGGGCAGGGGTTATCAGCCCCAGCATTTT | CASSWGRGYQPQHF
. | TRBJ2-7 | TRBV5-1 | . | TGCGCCAGCAGCTTGGGGGGCGTGGGGTTACGGCTGGGAGAGCAGTACTTC | CASSLGGVGLRLGEQYF
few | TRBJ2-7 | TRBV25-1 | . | TGTGCCCCCCCGGGGGACGAGCAGTACTTC | CAPPGDEQYF
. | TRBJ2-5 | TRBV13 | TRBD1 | TGTGCCAGCAGGCTCTCGGACAGGGGTCAAGAGACCCAGTACTTC | CASRLSDRGQETQYF
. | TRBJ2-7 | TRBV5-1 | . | TGCGCCAGCAGCTTGGACAGGGTCTACGAGCAGTACTTC | CASSLDRVYEQYF
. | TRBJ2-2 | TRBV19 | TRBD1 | TGTGCCAGTAGTATAAGGGGGCGCAGTGGGGAGCTGTTTTTT | CASSIRGRSGELFF
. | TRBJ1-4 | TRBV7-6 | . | TGTGCCAGCAGCCTTATTTCAGGGTTTGGCGAAAAACTGTTTTTT | CASSLISGFGEKLFF